The clone carrying this T cell receptor (beta chain) was seen repeatedly, ten times or more. Germline V gives CDR1 ENHRY, CDR2 SYGVKD. V lost 0 bases and J lost 1, with 4 bases in between. The CDR3 consists of 13 residues. The entry originates in a study of identical twins. TCRdb re-analysed the 5' RACE reads in MiXCR, keeping a single row per CDR3 protein. This table holds under 300,000 distinct CDR3 sequences, 6.5% found once. The same sample was also studied in work on T cells expressing NK-cell markers. That publication notes: Restricting sorting to alpha-beta TCR T cells was achieved in several experiments by an anti-gamma-delta TCR antibody. Once again these clonotypes came out on top in the CD3+CD56-NKG2C+ fraction of several donors.

The chain is built from TRBV10-3 and TRBJ2-7; D not resolved. Sequencing was performed on CD8+ T cells sorted from blood. This TCR was recovered from a woman aged 18-30 years in good health. The CDR3 sequence is CAISESQSYEQYF. DNA of the CDR3: TGTGCCATCAGTGAGTCACAGTCCTACGAGCAGTACTTC.